A selection of T cell receptor beta chains follows, all from one sample in a study of T cell responses to AZD1222 COVID-19 vaccine. Generated by immunoSEQ multiplex PCR, the TCRdb table keeps only in-frame clones and is missing some. The sample shows roughly 85,000 clones, approximately 87% of them seen only once. Source: peripheral blood, taken on day 0 of AZD1222 vaccination. These receptor sequences come from an adult in good health. The CDR3 runs from the conserved cysteine through the conserved F or W. A D gene is named only where the DNA matches it firmly. Part of the rows lack a size; the others show once, few, many or a class for expanded clones.

j_gene | d_gene | v_gene | abundance | CDR3nt | CDR3aa
TRBJ2-7 | TRBD2 | TRBV10-3 | NA | TGTGCCATCAGTGAGAAAGGGTCCGGGACTAGTTACGAGCAGTACTTC | CAISEKGSGTSYEQYF
TRBJ2-1 | NA | TRBV29-1 | NA | TGCAGCGTGGGGTGGAACAGCTACAATGAGCAGTTCTTC | CSVGWNSYNEQFF
TRBJ2-3 | TRBD1 | TRBV7-2 | NA | TGTGCCAGCAGCTTATTGGGACAGGGTAGCACAGATACGCAGTATTTT | CASSLLGQGSTDTQYF
TRBJ2-2 | TRBD1 | TRBV24-1 | NA | TGTGCCACTGGGGGCCAGGACAGGGGTGCCGGGGAGCTGTTTTTT | CATGGQDRGAGELFF
TRBJ2-7 | TRBD1 | TRBV3-1/TRBV3-2 | NA | TGTGCCAGCAGCCAAAGGGACAGGGGGCATGTGCAGTACTTC | CASSQRDRGHVQYF
TRBJ1-3 | TRBD1 | TRBV9 | NA | TGTGCCAGCAGCCCCCGGACAGGGTCTGGAAACACCATATATTTT | CASSPRTGSGNTIYF
TRBJ1-4 | NA | TRBV18 | few | TGTGCCAGCTCACAATTAGGTCAAAAACTGTTTTTT | CASSQLGQKLFF
TRBJ1-5 | NA | TRBV18 | NA | TGTGCCAGCTCACCCTACCCCCCCGGAGGGCCCCAGCATTTT | CASSPYPPGGPQHF
TRBJ2-1 | NA | TRBV18 | NA | TGTGCCAGCTCACCCCCGGGACTCTCGGCGAATGAGCAGTTCTTC | CASSPPGLSANEQFF
TRBJ1-4 | NA | TRBV15 | NA | TGTGCCACCAGCAGAGATAAGGGGTTCAATGAAAAACTGTTTTTT | CATSRDKGFNEKLFF
TRBJ2-3 | NA | TRBV4-2 | NA | TGTGCCAGCAGCCAAGAATACGGCCGTCCTTCAGATACGCAGTATTTT | CASSQEYGRPSDTQYF
TRBJ1-2 | NA | TRBV19 | NA | TGTGCCAGTAGTATCGACCCAGCTAACTATGGCTACACCTTC | CASSIDPANYGYTF
TRBJ1-4 | NA | TRBV5-8 | NA | TGTGCCAGCAGCTTGCAGGCTAATGAAAAACTGTTTTTT | CASSLQANEKLFF
TRBJ1-5 | NA | TRBV15 | NA | TGTGCCACCAGCAGAGTAGGGCAGCCCCAGCATTTT | CATSRVGQPQHF
TRBJ1-1 | NA | TRBV10-3 | NA | TGTGCCATCAGCGGGGCAGTTAGGGACACTGAAGCTTTCTTT | CAISGAVRDTEAFF
TRBJ2-1 | TRBD2 | TRBV6-6 | NA | TGTGCCAGCAGTCCCCGGACTAGCGGGGGGCCCTACAATGAGCAGTTCTTC | CASSPRTSGGPYNEQFF
TRBJ1-2 | NA | TRBV5-1 | NA | TGCGCCAGCAGCTTCGATAGACAGGCCTATGGCTACACCTTC | CASSFDRQAYGYTF
TRBJ2-7 | TRBD2 | TRBV6-1 | NA | TGTGCCAGCAGTGAAGAGGGTAGCGGGCCCTACGAGCAGTACTTC | CASSEEGSGPYEQYF
TRBJ2-6 | NA | TRBV27 | few | TGTGCCAGCAGTTTATCGAGTAAATCTGGGGCCAACGTCCTGACTTTC | CASSLSSKSGANVLTF